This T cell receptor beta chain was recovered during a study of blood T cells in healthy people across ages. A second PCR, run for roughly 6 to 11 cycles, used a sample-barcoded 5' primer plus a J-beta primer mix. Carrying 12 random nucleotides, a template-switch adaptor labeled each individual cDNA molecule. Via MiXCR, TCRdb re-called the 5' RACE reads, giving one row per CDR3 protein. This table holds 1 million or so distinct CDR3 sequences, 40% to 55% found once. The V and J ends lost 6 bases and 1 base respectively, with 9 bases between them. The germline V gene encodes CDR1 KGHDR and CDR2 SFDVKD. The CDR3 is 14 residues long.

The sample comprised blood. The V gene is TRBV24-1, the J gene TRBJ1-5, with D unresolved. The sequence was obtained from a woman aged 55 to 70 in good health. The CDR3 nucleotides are TGTGCCACCAGTCAAGAGGGAAGCAATCAGCCCCAGCATTTT. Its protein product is CATSQEGSNQPQHF.